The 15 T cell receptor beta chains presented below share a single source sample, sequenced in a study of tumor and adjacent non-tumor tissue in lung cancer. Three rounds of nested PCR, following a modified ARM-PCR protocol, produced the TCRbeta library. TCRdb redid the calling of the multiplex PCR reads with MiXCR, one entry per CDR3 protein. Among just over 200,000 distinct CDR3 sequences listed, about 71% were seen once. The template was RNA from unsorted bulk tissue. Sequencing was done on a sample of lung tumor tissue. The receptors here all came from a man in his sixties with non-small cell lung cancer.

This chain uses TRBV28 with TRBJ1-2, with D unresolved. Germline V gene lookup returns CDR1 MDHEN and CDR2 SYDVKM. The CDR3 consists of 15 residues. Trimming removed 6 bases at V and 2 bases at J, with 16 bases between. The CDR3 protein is CASSPSVNGNYGYTF. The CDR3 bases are TGTGCCAGCAGCCCATCAGTCAACGGAAACTATGGCTACACCTTC.

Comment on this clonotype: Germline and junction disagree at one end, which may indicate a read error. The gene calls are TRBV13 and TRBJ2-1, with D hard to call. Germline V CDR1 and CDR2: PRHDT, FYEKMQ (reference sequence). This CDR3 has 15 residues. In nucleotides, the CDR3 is TGTGCCAGCAGCCGATCGTGGAGATCCTACAATGAGCAGCTCTTC. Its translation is CASSRSWRSYNEQLF. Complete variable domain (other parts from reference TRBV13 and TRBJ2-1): AAGVIQSPRHLIKEKRETATLKCYPIPRHDTVYWYQQGPGQDPQFLISFYEKMQSDKGSIPDRFSAQQFSDYHSELNMSSLELGDSALYFCASSRSWRSYNEQLFGPGTRLTVL.

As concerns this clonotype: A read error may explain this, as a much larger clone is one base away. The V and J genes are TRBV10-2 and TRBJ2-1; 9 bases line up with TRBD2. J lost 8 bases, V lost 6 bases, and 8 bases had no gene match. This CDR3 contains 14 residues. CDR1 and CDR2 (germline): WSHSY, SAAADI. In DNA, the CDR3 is TGCGCCAGCAGGCGCGGGGGGGCATATTATGAGCAGTTCTTC. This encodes CASRRGGAYYEQFF.

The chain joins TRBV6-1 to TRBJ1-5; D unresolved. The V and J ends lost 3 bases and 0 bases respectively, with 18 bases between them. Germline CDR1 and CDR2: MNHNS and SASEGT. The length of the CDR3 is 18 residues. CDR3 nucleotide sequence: TGTGCCAGCAGTGACCCTGAAAGACAAGATTATAGCAATCAGCCCCAGCATTTT. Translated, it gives CASSDPERQDYSNQPQHF.

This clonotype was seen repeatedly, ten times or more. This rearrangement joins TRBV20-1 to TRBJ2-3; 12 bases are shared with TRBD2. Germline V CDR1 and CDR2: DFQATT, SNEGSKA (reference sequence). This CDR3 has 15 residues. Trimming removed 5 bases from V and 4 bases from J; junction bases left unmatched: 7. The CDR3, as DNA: TGCAGTGCTTCGACTAGCGGGAGAAAATCAGATACGCAGTATTTT. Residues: CSASTSGRKSDTQYF.

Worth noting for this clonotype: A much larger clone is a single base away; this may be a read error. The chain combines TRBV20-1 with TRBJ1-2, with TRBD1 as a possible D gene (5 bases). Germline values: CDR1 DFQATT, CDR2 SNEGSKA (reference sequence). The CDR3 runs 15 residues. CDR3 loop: CSARDRARANYGCTF. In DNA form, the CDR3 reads TGCAGTGCTAGAGACAGGGCGAGGGCAAACTATGGCTGCACCTTC.

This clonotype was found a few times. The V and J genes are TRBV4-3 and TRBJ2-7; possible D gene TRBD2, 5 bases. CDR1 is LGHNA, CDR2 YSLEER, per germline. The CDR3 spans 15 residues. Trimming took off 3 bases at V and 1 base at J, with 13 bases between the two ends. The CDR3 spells CASSHGLARSYEQYF. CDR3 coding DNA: TGCGCCAGCAGCCATGGCCTAGCTCGGTCCTACGAGCAGTACTTC.

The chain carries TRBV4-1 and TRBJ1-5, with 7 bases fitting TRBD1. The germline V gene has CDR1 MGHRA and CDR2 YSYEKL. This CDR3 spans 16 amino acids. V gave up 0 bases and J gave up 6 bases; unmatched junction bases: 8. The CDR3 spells CASSQEGTEIVQPQHF. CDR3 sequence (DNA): TGCGCCAGCAGCCAAGAGGGGACAGAGATCGTTCAGCCCCAGCATTTT.

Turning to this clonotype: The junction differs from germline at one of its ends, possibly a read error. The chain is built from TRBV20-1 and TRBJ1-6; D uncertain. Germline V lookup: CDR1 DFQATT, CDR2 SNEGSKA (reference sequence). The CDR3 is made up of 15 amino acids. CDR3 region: CSVPDVSSYSSPLHF. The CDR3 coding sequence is TGCAGTGTACCCGACGTGAGCTCCTATAGTTCACCCCTCCACTTT.

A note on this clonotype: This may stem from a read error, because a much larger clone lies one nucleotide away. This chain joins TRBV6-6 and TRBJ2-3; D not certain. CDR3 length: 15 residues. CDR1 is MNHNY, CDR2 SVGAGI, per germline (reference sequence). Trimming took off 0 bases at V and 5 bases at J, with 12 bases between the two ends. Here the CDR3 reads CASSYSRFSIDTQYF. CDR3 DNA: TGTGCCAGCAGTTACTCGAGGTTTTCGATAGATACGCAGTATTTT.

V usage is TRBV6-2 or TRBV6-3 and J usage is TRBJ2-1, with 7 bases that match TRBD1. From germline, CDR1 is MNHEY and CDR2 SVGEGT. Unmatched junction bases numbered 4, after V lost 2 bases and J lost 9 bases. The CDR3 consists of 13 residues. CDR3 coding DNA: TGTGCCAGCAGTTACGTGGGACAGCCTGAGCAGTTCTTC. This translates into CASSYVGQPEQFF.

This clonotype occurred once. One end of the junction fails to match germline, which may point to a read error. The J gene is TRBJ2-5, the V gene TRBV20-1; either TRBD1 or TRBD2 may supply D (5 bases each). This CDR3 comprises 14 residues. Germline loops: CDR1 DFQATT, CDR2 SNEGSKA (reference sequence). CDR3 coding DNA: TGCAGTGCTAGTGAGGGGCACCGCCAAGAGACCCAGAACTTC. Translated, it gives CSASEGHRQETQNF.

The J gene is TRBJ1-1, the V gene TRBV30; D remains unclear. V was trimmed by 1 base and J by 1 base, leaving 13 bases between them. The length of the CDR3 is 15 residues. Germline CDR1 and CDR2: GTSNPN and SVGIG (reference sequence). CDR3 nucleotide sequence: TGTGCCTGGAGTGATTCCGGGAGACGGAACACTGAAGCTTTCTTT. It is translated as CAWSDSGRRNTEAFF.

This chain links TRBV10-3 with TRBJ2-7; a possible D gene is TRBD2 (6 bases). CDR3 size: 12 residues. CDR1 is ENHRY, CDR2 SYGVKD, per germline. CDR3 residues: CTTRWEDDEQYF. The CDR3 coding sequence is TGTACCACCAGGTGGGAGGACGACGAGCAGTACTTC.

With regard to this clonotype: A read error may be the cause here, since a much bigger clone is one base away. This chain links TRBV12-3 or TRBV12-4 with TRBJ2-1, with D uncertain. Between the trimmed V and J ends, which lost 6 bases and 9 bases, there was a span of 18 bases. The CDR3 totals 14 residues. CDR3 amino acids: CASSFGARTGEQFF. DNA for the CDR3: TGTGCCAGCAGCTTTGGTGCTCGGACGGGTGAGCAGTTCTTC.